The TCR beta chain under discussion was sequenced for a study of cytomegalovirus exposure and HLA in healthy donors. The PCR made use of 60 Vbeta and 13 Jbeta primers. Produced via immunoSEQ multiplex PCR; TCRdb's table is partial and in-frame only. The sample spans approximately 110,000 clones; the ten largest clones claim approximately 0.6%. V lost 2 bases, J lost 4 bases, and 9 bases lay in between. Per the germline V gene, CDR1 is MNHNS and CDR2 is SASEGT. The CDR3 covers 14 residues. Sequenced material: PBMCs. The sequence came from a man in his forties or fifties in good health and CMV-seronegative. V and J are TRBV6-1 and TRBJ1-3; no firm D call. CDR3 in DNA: TGTGCCAGCAGTGAACGAACAATCGGAAACACCATATATTTT. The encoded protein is CASSERTIGNTIYF.